Below, one T cell receptor (beta chain) is given with its context. Its antigen is as yet unknown. The V end was cut by 4 bases, the J end by 1 base, with 17 bases between. Germline V lookup: CDR1 MGHDK, CDR2 SYGVNS. The CDR3 length is 18 residues. The sample is drawn from a study of coeliac disease. Study context: Disease groups: newly diagnosed active, refractory type I, gluten-free-diet controlled.

Only in-frame clones appear in the TCRdb table, and some are missing; sequencing was by immunoSEQ multiplex PCR. Of roughly 7,000 clones listed, 60% to 80% are singletons. Study conclusions and caveats: Control samples showed higher TRB and TRG clonality than intraepithelial and lamina propria samples in active celiac disease. Lamina propria and intraepithelial cell fractions may contain each other's cells.

This sequence was found in a man aged 55 to 70 with celiac disease on a gluten-free diet. V is TRBV25-1 and J is TRBJ2-6; tentative D call: TRBD1 (6 bases). Sequenced input: lymphocytes from the gut lamina propria. CDR3 DNA: TGTGCCAGCAGTGGCTCTTCGGGACATCCTTCTGGGGCCAACGTCCTGACTTTC. Protein sequence: CASSGSSGHPSGANVLTF.